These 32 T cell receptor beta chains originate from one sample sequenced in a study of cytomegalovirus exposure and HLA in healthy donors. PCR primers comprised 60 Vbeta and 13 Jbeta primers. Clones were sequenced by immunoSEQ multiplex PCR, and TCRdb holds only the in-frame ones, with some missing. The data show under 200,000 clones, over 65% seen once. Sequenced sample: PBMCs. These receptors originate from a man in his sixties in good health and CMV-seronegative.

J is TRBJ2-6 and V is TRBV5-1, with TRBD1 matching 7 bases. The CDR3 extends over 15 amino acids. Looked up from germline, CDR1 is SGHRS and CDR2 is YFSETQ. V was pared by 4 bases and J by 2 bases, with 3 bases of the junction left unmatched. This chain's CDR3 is CASSADRAGANVLTF. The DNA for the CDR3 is TGCGCCAGCAGCGCCGACAGGGCTGGGGCCAACGTCCTGACTTTC.

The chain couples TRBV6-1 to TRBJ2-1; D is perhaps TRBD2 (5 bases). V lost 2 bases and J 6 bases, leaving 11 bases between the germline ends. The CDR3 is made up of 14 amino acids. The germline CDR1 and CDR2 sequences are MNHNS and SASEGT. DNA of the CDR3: TGTGCCAGCAGTGAATTACTAGTCCTCAATGAGCAGTTCTTC. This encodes CASSELLVLNEQFF.

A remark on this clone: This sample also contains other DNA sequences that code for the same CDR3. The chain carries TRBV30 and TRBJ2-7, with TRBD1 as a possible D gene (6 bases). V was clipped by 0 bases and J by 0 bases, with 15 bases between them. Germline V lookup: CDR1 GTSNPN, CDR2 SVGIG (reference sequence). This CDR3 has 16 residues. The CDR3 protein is CAWSVRAGASSYEQYF. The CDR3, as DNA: TGTGCCTGGAGTGTACGGGCAGGGGCTAGCTCCTACGAGCAGTACTTC.

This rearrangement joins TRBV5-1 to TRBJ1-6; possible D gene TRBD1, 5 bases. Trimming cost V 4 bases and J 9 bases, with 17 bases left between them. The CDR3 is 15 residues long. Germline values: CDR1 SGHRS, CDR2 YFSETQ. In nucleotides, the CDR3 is TGCGCCAGCAGCCCACGCGATCTCAGGGCTTCACCCCTCCACTTT. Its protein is CASSPRDLRASPLHF.

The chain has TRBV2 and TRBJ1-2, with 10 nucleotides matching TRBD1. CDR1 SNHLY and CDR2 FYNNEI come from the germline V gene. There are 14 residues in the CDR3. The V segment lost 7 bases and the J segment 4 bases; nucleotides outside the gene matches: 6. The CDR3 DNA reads TGTGCCAGCATCGAGGGGGACAGGGGCTATGGCTACACCTTC. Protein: CASIEGDRGYGYTF.

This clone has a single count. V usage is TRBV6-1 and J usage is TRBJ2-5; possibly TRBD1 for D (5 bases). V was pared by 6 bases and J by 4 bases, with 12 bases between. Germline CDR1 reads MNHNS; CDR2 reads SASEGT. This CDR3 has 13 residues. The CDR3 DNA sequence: TGTGCCAGCAGATCCACTGGGGCAGAGACCCAGTACTTC. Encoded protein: CASRSTGAETQYF.

The CDR3 here is CASTQNSTKTQYF. CDR3 sequence (DNA): TGTGCCAGCACACAGAACTCCACCAAGACCCAGTACTTC. The rearrangement joins TRBV18 to TRBJ2-5; the D is unclear. The germline V gene has CDR1 KGHSH and CDR2 LQKENI. The ends were cut back, 8 bases at V and 6 bases at J, with 16 bases in the middle. The CDR3 consists of 13 residues.

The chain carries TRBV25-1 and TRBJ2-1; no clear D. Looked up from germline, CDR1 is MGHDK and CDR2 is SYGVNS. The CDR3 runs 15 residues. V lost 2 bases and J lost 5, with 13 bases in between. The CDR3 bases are TGTGCCAGCAGTGAAGTCCGCGGAGTACACAATGAGCAGTTCTTC. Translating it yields CASSEVRGVHNEQFF.

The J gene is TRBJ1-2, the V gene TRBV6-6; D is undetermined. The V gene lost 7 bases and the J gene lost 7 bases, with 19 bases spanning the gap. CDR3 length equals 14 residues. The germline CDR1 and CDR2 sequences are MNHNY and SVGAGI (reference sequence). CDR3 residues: CASIGLLRLSGYTF. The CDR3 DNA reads TGTGCCAGCATCGGACTACTGAGGCTCAGTGGCTACACCTTC.

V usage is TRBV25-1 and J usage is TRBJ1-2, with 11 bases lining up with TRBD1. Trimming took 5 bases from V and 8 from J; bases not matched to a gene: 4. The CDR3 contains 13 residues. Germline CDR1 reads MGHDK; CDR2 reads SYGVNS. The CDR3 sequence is CASSLDRGPGYTF. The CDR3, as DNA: TGTGCCAGCAGTCTGGACAGGGGGCCAGGCTACACCTTC.

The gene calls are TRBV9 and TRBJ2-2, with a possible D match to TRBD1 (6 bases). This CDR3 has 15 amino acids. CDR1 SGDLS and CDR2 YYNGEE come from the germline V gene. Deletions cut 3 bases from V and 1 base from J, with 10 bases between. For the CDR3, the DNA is TGTGCCAGCAGCGCTACGGACAGGAACACCGGGGAGCTGTTTTTT. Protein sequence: CASSATDRNTGELFF.

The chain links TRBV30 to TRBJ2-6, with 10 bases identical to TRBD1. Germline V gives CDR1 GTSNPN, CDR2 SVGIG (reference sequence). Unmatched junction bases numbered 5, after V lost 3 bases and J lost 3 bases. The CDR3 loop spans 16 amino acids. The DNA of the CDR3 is TGTGCCTGGAGAACGACAGGGGGCGGTGGGGCCAACGTCCTGACTTTC. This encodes CAWRTTGGGGANVLTF.

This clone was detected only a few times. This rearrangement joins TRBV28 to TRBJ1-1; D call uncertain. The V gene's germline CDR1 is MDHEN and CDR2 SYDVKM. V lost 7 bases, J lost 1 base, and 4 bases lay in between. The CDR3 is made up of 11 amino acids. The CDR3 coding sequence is TGTGCCAGCACAGGGAACACTGAAGCTTTCTTT. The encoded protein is CASTGNTEAFF.

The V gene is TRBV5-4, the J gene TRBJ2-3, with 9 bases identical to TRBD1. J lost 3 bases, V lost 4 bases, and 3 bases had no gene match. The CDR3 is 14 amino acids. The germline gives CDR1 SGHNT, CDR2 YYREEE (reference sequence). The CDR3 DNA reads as TGTGCCAGCAGCCAGGACAGGGGAACAGATACGCAGTATTTT. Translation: CASSQDRGTDTQYF.

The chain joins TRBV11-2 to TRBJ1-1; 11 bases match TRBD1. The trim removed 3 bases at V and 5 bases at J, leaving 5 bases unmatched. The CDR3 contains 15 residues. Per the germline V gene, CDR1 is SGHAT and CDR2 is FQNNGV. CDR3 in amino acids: CASSLGGTGGTEAFF. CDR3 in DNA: TGTGCCAGCAGCTTGGGAGGGACAGGGGGGACTGAAGCTTTCTTT.

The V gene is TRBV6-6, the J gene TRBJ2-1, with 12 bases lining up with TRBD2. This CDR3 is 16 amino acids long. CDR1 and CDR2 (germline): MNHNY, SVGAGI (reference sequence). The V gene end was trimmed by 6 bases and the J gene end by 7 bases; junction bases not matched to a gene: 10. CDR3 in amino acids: CASSRPLAGGLNEQFF. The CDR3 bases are TGTGCCAGCAGCCGTCCCCTAGCGGGGGGGCTTAATGAGCAGTTCTTC.

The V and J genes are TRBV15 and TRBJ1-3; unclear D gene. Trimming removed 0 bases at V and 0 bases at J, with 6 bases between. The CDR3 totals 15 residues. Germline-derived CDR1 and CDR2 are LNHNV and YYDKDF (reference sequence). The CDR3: CATSRDRGSGNTIYF. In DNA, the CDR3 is TGTGCCACCAGCAGAGACCGGGGCTCTGGAAACACCATATATTTT.

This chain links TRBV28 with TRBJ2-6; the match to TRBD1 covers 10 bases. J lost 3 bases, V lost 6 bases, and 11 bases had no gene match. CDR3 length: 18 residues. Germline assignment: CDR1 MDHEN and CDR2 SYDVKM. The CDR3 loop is CASSFPGTGVVGANVLTF. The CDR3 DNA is TGTGCCAGCAGCTTCCCCGGGACAGGGGTGGTTGGGGCCAACGTCCTGACTTTC.

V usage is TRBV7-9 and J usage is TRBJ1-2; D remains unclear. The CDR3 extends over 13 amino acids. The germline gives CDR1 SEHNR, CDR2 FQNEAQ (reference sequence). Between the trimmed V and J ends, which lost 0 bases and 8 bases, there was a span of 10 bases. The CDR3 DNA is TGTGCCAGCAGCTTAGCGGAGGCTGGGGGCTACACCTTC. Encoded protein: CASSLAEAGGYTF.

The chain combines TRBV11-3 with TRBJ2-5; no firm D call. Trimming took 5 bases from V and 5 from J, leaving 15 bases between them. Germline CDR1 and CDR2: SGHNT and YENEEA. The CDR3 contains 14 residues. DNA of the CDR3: TGTGCCAGCAGCCCAGGTCTCACCGAGGAGACCCAGTACTTC. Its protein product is CASSPGLTEETQYF.

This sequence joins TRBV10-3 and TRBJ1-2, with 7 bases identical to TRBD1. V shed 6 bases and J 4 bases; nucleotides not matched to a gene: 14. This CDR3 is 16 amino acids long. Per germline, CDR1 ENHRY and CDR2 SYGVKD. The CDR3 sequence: CAISLDRMASGYGYTF. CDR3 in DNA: TGTGCCATCAGCCTGGACAGGATGGCATCAGGCTATGGCTACACCTTC.

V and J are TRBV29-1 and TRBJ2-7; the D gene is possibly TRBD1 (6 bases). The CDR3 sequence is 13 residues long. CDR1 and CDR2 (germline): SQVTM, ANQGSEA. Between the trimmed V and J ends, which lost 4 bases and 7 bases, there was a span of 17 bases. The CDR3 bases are TGCAGCGTTGGCCCGGCAGGGGCTGGAGAGCAGTACTTC. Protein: CSVGPAGAGEQYF.

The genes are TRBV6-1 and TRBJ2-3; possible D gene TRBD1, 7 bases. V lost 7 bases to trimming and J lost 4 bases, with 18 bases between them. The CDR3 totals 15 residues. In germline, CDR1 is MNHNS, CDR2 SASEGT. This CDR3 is CASTGARGEADTQYF. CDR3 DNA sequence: TGTGCCAGCACTGGTGCCAGGGGGGAGGCAGATACGCAGTATTTT.

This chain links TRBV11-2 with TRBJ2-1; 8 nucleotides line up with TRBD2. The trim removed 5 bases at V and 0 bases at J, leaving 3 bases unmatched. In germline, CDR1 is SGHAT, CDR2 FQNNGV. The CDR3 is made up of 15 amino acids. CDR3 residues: CASSPLADSYNEQFF. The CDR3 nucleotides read TGTGCCAGCAGCCCACTAGCGGACTCCTACAATGAGCAGTTCTTC.

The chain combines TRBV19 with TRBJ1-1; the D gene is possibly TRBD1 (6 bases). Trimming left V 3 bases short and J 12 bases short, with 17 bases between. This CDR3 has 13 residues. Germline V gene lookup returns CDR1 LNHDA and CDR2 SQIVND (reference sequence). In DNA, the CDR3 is TGTGCCAGTAGTATTACCGATGGGGGGGCGACTTTCTTT. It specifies CASSITDGGATFF.

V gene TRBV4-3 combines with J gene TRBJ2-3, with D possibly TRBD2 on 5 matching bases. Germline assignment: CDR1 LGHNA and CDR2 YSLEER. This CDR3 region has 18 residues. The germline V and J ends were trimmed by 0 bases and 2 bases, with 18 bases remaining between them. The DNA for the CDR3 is TGCGCCAGCAGCCAAGATTCCTCGATGGGCGGACTCACAGATACGCAGTATTTT. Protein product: CASSQDSSMGGLTDTQYF.

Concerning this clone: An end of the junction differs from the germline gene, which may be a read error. CDR3 sequence (DNA): TGTGCCTGGAGTGAGACAGGGGGGAATCAGCCCCAGAATTTT. This sequence encodes CAWSETGGNQPQNF. The chain joins TRBV30 to TRBJ1-5, with TRBD1 matching 9 bases. Germline V CDR1 and CDR2: GTSNPN, SVGIG (reference sequence). This CDR3 has 14 residues.

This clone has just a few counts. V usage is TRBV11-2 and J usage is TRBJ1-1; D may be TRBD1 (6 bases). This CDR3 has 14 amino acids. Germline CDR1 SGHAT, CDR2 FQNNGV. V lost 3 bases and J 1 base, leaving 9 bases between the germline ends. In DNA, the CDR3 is TGTGCCAGCAGCTTGGGACACCAGAACACTGAAGCTTTCTTT. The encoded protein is CASSLGHQNTEAFF. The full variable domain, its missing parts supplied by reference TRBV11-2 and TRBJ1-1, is EAGVAQSPRYKIIEKRQSVAFWCNPISGHATLYWYQQILGQGPKLLIQFQNNGVVDDSQLPKDRFSAERLKGVDSTLKIQPAKLEDSAVYLCASSLGHQNTEAFFGQGTRLTVV.

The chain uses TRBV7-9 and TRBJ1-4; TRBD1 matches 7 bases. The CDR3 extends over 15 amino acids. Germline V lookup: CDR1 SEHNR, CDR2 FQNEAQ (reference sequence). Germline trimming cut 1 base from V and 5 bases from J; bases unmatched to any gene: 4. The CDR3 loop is CASSLEGAGNEKLFF. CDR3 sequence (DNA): TGTGCCAGCAGCTTAGAGGGGGCCGGCAATGAAAAACTGTTTTTT.

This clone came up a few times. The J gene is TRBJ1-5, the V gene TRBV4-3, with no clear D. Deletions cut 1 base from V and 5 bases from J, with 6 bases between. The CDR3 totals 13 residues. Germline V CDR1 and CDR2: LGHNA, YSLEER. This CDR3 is CASSQAPDQPQHF. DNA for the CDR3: TGCGCCAGCAGCCAAGCCCCCGATCAGCCCCAGCATTTT.

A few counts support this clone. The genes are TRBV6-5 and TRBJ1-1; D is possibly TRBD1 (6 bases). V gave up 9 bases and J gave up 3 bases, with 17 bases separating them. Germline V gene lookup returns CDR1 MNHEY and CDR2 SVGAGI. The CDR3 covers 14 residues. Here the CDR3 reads CASSLQGTHTEAFF. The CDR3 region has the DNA TGTGCCAGTTCCCTACAGGGTACCCACACTGAAGCTTTCTTT.

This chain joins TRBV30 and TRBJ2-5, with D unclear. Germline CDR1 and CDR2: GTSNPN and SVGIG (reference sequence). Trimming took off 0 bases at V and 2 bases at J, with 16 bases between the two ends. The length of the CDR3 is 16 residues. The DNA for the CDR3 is TGTGCCTGGAGTGTGGCTCTAGTAAGGAGTCAAGAGACCCAGTACTTC. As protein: CAWSVALVRSQETQYF.